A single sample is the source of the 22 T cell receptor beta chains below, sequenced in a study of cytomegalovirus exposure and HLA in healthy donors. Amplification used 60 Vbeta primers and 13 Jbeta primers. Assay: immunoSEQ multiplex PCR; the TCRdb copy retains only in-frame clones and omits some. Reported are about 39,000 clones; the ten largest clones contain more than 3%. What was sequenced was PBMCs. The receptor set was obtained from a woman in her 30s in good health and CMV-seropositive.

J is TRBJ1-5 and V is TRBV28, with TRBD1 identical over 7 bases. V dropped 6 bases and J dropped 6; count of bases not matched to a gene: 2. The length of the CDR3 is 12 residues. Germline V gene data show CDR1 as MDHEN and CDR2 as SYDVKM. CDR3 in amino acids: CASRDRTQPQHF. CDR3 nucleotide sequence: TGTGCCAGCAGGGACAGGACTCAGCCCCAGCATTTT.

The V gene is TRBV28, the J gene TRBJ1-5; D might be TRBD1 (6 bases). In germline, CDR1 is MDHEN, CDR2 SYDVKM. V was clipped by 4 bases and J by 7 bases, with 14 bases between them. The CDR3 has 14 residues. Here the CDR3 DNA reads TGTGCCAGCAGTTGGACAGCCCTGGGCCAGCCCCAGCATTTT. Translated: CASSWTALGQPQHF.

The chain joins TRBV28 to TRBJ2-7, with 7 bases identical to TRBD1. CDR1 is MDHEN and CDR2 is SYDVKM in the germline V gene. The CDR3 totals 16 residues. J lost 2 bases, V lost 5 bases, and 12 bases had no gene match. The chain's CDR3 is CASSLPRGQGAYEQYF. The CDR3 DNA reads TGTGCCAGCAGTCTACCCCGGGGCCAGGGGGCCTACGAGCAGTACTTC.

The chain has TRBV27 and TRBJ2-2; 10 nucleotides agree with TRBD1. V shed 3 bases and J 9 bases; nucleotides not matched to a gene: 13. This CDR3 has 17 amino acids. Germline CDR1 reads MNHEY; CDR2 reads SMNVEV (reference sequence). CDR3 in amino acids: CASSFTRMDRGVRELFF. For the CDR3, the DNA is TGTGCCAGCAGTTTCACCCGGATGGACAGGGGGGTCCGGGAGCTGTTTTTT.

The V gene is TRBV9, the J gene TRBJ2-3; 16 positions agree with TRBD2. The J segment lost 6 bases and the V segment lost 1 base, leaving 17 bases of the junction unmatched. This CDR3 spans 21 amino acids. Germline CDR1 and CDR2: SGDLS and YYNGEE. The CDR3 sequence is CASSVPPGLAGGHILVDTQYF. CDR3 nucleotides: TGTGCCAGCAGCGTACCACCGGGACTAGCGGGGGGGCACATACTAGTGGATACGCAGTATTTT.

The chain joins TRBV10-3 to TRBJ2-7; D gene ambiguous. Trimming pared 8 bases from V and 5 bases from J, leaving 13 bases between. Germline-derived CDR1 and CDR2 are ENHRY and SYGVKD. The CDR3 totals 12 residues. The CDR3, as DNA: TGTGCCATCTCACAGAGCCTCGACGAGCAGTACTTC. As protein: CAISQSLDEQYF.

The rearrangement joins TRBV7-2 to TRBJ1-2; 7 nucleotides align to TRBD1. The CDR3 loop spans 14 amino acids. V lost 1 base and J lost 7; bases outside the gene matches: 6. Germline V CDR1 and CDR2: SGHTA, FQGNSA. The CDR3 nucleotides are TGTGCCAGCAGCTTAGATGCAGGGGGTCGTGGCTACACCTTC. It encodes CASSLDAGGRGYTF.

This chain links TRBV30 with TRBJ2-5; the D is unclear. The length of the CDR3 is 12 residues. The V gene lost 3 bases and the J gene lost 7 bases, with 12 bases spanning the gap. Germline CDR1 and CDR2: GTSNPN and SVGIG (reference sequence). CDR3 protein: CAWRSARGTQYF. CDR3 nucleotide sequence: TGTGCCTGGAGGAGTGCGCGTGGGACCCAGTACTTC.

The CDR3 is CASSPVGRGSYEQYF. CDR3 sequence (DNA): TGTGCCAGCAGCCCGGTCGGGCGGGGGAGCTACGAGCAGTACTTC. The J gene is TRBJ2-7, the V gene TRBV28; 7 bases line up with TRBD2. The germline gives CDR1 MDHEN, CDR2 SYDVKM. The trim removed 6 bases at V and 3 bases at J, leaving 11 bases unmatched. CDR3 size: 15 residues.

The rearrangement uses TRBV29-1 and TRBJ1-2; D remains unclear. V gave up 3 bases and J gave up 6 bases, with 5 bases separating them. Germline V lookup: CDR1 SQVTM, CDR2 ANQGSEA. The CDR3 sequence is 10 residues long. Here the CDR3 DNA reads TGCAGCGTTGATGAGGATGGCTACACCTTC. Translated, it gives CSVDEDGYTF.

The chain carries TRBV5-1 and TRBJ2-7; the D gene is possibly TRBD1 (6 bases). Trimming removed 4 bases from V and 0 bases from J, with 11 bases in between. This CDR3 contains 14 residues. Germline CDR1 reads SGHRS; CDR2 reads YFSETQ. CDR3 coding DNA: TGCGCCAGCAGCCCAAAGGGGGACTCCTACGAGCAGTACTTC. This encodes CASSPKGDSYEQYF.

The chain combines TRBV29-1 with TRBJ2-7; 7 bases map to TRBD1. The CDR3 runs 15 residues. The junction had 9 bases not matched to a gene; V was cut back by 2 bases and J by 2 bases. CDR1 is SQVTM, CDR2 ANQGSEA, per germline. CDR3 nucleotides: TGCAGCGTTGAAAATATCCGGGACAGCGCCTACGAGCAGTACTTC. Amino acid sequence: CSVENIRDSAYEQYF.

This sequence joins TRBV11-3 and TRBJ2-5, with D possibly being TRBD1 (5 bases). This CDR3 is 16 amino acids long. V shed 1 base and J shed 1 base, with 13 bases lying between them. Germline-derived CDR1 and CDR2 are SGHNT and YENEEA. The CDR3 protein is CASSLGQGAIQETQYF. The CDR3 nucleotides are TGTGCCAGCAGCTTAGGCCAAGGGGCGATCCAAGAGACCCAGTACTTC.

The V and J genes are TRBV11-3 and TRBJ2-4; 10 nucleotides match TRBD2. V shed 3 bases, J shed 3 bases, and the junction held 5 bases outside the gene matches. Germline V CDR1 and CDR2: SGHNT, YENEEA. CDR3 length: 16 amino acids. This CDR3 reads CASSFLAGESKNIQYF. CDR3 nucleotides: TGTGCCAGCAGCTTCCTAGCGGGGGAAAGCAAAAACATTCAGTACTTC.

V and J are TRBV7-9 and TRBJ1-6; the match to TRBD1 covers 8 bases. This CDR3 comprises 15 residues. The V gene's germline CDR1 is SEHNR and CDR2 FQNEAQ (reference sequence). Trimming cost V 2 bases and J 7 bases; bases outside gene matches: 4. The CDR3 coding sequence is TGTGCCAGCAGCTTATCACAGGGGGTAAATTCACCCCTCCACTTT. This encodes CASSLSQGVNSPLHF.

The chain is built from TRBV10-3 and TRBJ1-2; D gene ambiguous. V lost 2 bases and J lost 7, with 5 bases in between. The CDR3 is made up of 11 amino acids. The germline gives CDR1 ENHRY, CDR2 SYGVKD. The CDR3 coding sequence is TGTGCCATCAGTGAGGGAGGTGGCTACACCTTC. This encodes CAISEGGGYTF.

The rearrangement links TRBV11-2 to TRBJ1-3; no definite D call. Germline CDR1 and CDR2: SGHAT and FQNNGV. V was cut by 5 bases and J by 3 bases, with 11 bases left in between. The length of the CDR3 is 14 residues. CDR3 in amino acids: CASSPEVLGNTIYF. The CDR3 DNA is TGTGCCAGCAGCCCAGAGGTCCTTGGAAACACCATATATTTT. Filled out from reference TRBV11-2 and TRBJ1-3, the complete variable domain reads EAGVAQSPRYKIIEKRQSVAFWCNPISGHATLYWYQQILGQGPKLLIQFQNNGVVDDSQLPKDRFSAERLKGVDSTLKIQPAKLEDSAVYLCASSPEVLGNTIYFGEGSWLTVV.

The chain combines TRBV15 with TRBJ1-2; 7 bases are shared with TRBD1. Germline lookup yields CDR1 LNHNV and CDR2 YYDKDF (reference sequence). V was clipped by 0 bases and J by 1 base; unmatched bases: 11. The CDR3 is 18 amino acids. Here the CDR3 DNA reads TGTGCCACCAGCAGAGATCTCGGGACAGACAATTTTAACTATGGCTACACCTTC. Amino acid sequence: CATSRDLGTDNFNYGYTF.

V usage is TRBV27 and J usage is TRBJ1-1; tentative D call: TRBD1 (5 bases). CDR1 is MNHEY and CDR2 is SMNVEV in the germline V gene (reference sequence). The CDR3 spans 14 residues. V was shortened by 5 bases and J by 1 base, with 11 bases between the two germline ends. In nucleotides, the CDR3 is TGTGCCAGCAGTGGGTACAGGCAGAACACTGAAGCTTTCTTT. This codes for CASSGYRQNTEAFF.

The CDR3 loop reads CASSLGQGGGDEKLFF. For the CDR3, the DNA is TGTGCCAGCAGTCTGGGACAGGGAGGCGGAGACGAAAAACTGTTTTTT. The chain is built from TRBV28 and TRBJ1-4; 9 bases agree with TRBD1. CDR3 length: 16 amino acids. Unmatched junction bases numbered 12, after V lost 5 bases and J lost 8 bases. Germline-derived CDR1 and CDR2 are MDHEN and SYDVKM.

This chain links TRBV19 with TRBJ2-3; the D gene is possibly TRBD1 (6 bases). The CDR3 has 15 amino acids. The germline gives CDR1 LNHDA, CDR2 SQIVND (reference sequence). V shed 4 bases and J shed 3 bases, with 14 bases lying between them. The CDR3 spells CASSKDPTGTDTQYF. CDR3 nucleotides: TGTGCCAGTAGTAAGGACCCTACAGGGACAGATACGCAGTATTTT.

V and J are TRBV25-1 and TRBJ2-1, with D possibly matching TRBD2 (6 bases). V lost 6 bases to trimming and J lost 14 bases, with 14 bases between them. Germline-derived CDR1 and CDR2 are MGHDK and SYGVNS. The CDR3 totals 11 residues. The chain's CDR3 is CASRVTGVKFF. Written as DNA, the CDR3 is TGTGCCAGCAGGGTAACGGGGGTGAAGTTCTTC.